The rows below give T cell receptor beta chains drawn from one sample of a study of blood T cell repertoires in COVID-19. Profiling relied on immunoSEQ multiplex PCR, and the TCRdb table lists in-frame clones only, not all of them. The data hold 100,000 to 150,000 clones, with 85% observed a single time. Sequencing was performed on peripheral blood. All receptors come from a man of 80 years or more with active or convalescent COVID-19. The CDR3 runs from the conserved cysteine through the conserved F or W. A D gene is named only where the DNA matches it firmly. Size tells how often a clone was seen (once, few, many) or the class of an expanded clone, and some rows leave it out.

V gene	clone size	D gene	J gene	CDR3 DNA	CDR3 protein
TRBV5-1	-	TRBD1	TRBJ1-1	TGCGCCAGCAGCTTGATGGCGGGACAGGGGACCACTGAAGCTTTCTTT	CASSLMAGQGTTEAFF
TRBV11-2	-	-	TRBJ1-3	TGTGCCAGCAGCCCTCGGCGGGGGTTGGGAAACACCATATATTTT	CASSPRRGLGNTIYF
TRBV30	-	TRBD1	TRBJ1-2	TGTGCCTGGAGTGTAGGGACAGGGGGCGCAAGTGGCTACACCTTC	CAWSVGTGGASGYTF
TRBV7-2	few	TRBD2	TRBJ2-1	TGTGCCAGCAGCTTAGGACTAGCGTATGATGAGCAGTTCTTC	CASSLGLAYDEQFF
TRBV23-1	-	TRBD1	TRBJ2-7	TGCGCCAGCAGTCAAAGGACCGGGACAGATCCCTACGAGCAGTACTTC	CASSQRTGTDPYEQYF
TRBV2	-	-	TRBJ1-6	TGTGCCAGCAGTTACAGGGCTGGGGATTCACCCCTCCACTTT	CASSYRAGDSPLHF
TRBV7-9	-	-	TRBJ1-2	TGTGCCAGCAGCTTAGCTGGTGGGAGCGGCGGGGATGGCTACACCTTC	CASSLAGGSGGDGYTF
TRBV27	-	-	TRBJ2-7	TGTGCCAGCAGTTACAGGTATACAACCTACGAGCAGTACTTC	CASSYRYTTYEQYF
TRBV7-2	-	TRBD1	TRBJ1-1	TGTGCCAGCAGCGCAACAGGGGGGGCTGAAGCTTTCTTT	CASSATGGAEAFF
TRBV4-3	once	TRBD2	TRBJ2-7	TGCGCCACCCAGGGGGGGGGACTAGCGGGACCCTACGAGCAGTACTTC	CATQGGGLAGPYEQYF
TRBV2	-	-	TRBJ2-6	TGTGCCAGCAGCCGTGGAAGGGGCGCTGGGGCCAACGTCCTGACTTTC	CASSRGRGAGANVLTF
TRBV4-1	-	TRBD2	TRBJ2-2	TGCGCCAGCAGCCAAGGCGGGACTAGCCCCGGGGAGCTGTTTTTT	CASSQGGTSPGELFF
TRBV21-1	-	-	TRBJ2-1	TGTGCCAGCAGAATTCTAGAAGATGAGCAGTTCTTC	CASRILEDEQFF
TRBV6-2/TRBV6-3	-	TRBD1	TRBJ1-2	TGTGCCAGCAGTTACGGACAGGAACTCTATGGCTACACCTTC	CASSYGQELYGYTF